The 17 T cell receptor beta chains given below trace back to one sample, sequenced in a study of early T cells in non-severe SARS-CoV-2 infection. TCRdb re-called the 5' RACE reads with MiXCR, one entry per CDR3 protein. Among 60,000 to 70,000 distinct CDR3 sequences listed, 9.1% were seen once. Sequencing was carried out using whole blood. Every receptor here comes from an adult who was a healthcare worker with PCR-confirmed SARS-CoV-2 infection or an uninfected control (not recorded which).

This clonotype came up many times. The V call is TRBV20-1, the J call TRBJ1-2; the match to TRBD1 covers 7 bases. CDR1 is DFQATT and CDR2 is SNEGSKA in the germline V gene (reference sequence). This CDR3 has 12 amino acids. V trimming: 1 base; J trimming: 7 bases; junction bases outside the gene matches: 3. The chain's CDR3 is CSARVRTGGYTF. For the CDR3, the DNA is TGCAGTGCTAGAGTCCGGACAGGTGGCTACACCTTC.

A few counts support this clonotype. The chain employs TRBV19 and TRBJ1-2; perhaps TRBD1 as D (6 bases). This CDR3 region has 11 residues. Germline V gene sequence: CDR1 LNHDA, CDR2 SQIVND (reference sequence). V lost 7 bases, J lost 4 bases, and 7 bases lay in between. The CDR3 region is CASKGGYGYTF. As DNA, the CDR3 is TGTGCCAGTAAGGGGGGCTATGGCTACACCTTC.

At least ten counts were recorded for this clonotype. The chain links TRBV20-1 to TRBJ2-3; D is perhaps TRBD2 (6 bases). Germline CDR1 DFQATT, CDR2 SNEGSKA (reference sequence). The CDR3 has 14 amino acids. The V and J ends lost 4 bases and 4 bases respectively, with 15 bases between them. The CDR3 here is CSATPGLGADTQYF. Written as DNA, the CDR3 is TGCAGTGCTACACCGGGACTTGGGGCAGATACGCAGTATTTT.

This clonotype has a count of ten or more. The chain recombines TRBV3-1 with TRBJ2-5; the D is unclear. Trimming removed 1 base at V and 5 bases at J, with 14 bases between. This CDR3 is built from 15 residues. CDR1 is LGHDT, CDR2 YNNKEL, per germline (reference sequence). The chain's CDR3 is CASSQATPSGETQYF. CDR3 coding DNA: TGTGCCAGCAGCCAAGCCACACCAAGTGGGGAGACCCAGTACTTC.

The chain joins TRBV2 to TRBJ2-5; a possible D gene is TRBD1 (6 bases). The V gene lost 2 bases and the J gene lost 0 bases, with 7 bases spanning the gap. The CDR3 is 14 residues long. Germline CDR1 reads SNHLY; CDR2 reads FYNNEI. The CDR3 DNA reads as TGTGCCAGCAGTGAACAGGGGTACCAAGAGACCCAGTACTTC. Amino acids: CASSEQGYQETQYF. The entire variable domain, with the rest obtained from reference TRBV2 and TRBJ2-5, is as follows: EPEVTQTPSHQVTQMGQEVILRCVPISNHLYFYWYRQILGQKVEFLVSFYNNEISEKSEIFDDQFSVERPDGSNFTLKIRSTKLEDSAMYFCASSEQGYQETQYFGPGTRLLVL.

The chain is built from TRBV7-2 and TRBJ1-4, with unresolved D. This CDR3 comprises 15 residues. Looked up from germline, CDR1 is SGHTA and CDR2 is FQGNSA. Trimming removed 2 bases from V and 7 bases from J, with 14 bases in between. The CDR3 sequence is CASSLNSGSVEKLFF. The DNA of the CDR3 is TGTGCCAGCAGCTTAAATTCGGGTTCGGTTGAAAAACTGTTTTTT.

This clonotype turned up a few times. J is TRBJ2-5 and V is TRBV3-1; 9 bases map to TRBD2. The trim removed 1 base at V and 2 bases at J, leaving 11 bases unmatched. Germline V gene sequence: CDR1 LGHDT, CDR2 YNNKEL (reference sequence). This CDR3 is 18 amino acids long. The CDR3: CASSQGISAGGLQETQYF. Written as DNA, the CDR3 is TGTGCCAGCAGCCAAGGGATCTCAGCGGGAGGCCTACAAGAGACCCAGTACTTC.

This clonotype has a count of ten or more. CDR3 sequence (DNA): TGTGCCAGCAGCCCAAGGACTAGCGGGTGGGGCAATGAGCAGTTCTTC. It codes for CASSPRTSGWGNEQFF. The chain uses TRBV11-2 and TRBJ2-1, with TRBD2 matching over 11 bases. The CDR3 contains 16 residues. Germline assignment: CDR1 SGHAT and CDR2 FQNNGV. J was trimmed by 6 bases and V by 5 bases; bases with no gene match: 9.

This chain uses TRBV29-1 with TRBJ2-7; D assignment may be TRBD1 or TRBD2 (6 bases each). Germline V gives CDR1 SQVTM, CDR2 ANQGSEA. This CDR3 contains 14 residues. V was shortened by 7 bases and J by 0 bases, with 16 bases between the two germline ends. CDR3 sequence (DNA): TGCAGCGCTATGGGGGGCGTTAGCTCCTACGAGCAGTACTTC. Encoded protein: CSAMGGVSSYEQYF.

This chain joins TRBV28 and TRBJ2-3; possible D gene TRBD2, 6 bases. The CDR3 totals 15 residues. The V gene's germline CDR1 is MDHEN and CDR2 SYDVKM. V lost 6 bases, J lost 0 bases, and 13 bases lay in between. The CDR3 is CASSTPGTSTDTQYF. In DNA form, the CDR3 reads TGTGCCAGCAGCACCCCCGGGACTAGCACAGATACGCAGTATTTT.

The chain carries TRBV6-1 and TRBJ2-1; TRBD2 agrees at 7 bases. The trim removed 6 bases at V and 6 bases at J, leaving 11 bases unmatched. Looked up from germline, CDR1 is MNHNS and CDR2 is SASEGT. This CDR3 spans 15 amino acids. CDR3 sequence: CASSLKGRDSNEQFF. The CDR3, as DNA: TGTGCCAGCAGCCTAAAGGGGAGGGATTCCAATGAGCAGTTCTTC.

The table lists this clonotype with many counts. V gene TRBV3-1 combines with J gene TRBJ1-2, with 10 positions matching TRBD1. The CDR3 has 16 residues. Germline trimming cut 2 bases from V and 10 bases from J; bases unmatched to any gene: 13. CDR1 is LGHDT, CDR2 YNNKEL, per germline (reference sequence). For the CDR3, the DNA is TGTGCCAGCAGCCAACTTCAAGTAGGGACAGGGGCCGACTACACCTTC. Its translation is CASSQLQVGTGADYTF.

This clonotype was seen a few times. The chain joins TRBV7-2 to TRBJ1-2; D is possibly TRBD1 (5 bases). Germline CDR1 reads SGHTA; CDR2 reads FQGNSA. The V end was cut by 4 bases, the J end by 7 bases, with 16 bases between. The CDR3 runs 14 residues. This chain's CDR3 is CASSSGPFNGGYTF. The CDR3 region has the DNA TGTGCCAGCAGCTCGGGACCCTTCAACGGTGGCTACACCTTC.

The CDR3 spells CASSPTGGLFDEQYF. The DNA for the CDR3 is TGTGCCAGTAGTCCCACAGGGGGCTTATTCGACGAGCAGTACTTC. The chain recombines TRBV19 with TRBJ2-7, with 9 bases lining up with TRBD1. Germline CDR1 and CDR2: LNHDA and SQIVND (reference sequence). V dropped 5 bases and J dropped 5; count of bases not matched to a gene: 10. The CDR3 covers 15 residues.

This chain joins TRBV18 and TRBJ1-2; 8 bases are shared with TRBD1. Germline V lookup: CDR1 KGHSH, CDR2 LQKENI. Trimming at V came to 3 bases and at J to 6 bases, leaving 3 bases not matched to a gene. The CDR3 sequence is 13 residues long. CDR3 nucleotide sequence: TGTGCCAGCTCACCGGACAGGGACCATGGCTACACCTTC. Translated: CASSPDRDHGYTF.

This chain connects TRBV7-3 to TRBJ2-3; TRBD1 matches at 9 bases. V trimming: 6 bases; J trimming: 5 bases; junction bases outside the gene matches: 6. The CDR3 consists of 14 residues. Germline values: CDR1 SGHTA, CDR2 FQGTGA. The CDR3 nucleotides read TGTGCCAGCAGTACAGGGGGCGCGGAAGATACGCAGTATTTT. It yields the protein CASSTGGAEDTQYF.

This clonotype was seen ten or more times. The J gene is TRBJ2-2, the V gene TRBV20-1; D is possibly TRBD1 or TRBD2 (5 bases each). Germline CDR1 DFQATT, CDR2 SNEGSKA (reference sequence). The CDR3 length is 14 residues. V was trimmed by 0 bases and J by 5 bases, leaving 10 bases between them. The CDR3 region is CSARDPRGTGELFF. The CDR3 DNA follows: TGCAGTGCTAGAGATCCGAGGGGAACCGGGGAGCTGTTTTTT.